A selection of T cell receptor beta chains follows, all from one sample in a study of OX40 agonist ivuxolimab in advanced cancers. Generated by immunoSEQ multiplex PCR, the TCRdb table keeps only in-frame clones and is missing some. There are roughly 7,000 clones in the sample; approximately 79% occur only once, and more than 60% lies in the top ten. Sequenced here: CD4+ or CD8+ T cells sorted from blood, sampled in a trial of the OX40 agonist ivuxolimab. The origin of the receptors is an adult with an advanced solid tumor such as melanoma, head and neck, liver or kidney cancer. The CDR3 runs from the conserved cysteine through the conserved F or W. The D gene is left open where the match is weak. Clone size is shown for a subset of rows, as once, few, many or a class of expanded clone.

v_gene	abundance	d_gene	j_gene	CDR3aa	CDR3nt
TRBV7-2	-	-	TRBJ2-1	CASSLYGGGNNEQFF	TGTGCCAGCAGCTTATACGGGGGAGGAAACAATGAGCAGTTCTTC
TRBV7-9	-	-	TRBJ1-5	CASSPEGNQPQHF	TGTGCCAGCAGCCCCGAAGGCAATCAGCCCCAGCATTTT
TRBV20-1	-	-	TRBJ2-1	CSASPVTEQFF	TGCAGTGCTAGTCCCGTAACTGAGCAGTTCTTC
TRBV4-2	-	TRBD2	TRBJ2-7	CASSQEERGAWEQYF	TGTGCCAGCAGCCAAGAAGAGCGGGGGGCTTGGGAGCAGTACTTC
TRBV6-5	-	-	TRBJ2-4	CASSYSGQEVDIQYF	TGTGCCAGCAGTTACTCGGGGCAGGAGGTGGACATTCAGTACTTC
TRBV28	once	TRBD1	TRBJ2-1	CASSLGQGRGDEQFF	TGTGCCAGCAGTTTAGGACAGGGTAGGGGTGATGAGCAGTTCTTC
TRBV10-3	few	-	TRBJ2-7	CAISDLATSHEQYF	TGTGCCATCAGTGACCTAGCGACGTCCCACGAGCAGTACTTC
TRBV13	-	TRBD2	TRBJ2-1	CASSPKTSGEEQFF	TGTGCCAGCAGCCCGAAGACTAGCGGGGAGGAGCAGTTCTTC
TRBV29-1	-	-	TRBJ2-1	CSVVADNEQFF	TGCAGCGTTGTAGCTGACAATGAGCAGTTCTTC
TRBV15	once	-	TRBJ2-3	CATSRGVSVDTQYF	TGTGCCACCAGCAGAGGAGTGAGTGTCGATACGCAGTATTTT
TRBV5-1	medium-sized	-	TRBJ2-7	CASSLDRAYEQYF	TGCGCCAGCAGCTTGGACAGAGCCTACGAGCAGTACTTC
TRBV6-5	-	-	TRBJ1-2	CASSPSRGGYTF	TGTGCCAGCAGCCCCTCTCGGGGCGGCTACACCTTC
TRBV9	-	TRBD2	TRBJ2-3	CASSVVGGLETQYF	TGTGCCAGCAGCGTAGTAGGGGGACTAGAAACGCAGTATTTT
TRBV5-4	-	TRBD1	TRBJ2-7	CASSLEGQGVVQYF	TGTGCCAGCAGCTTGGAAGGACAGGGGGTCGTGCAGTACTTC
TRBV2	-	TRBD1	TRBJ1-1	CASRDRGQNTEAFF	TGTGCCAGCAGGGACAGGGGGCAGAACACTGAAGCTTTCTTT
TRBV12-2	-	-	TRBJ2-3	CASRSIPSGGHSTDTQYF	TGTGCAAGTCGCTCAATACCGAGCGGGGGGCATAGCACAGATACGCAGTATTTT
TRBV30	-	TRBD1	TRBJ2-2	CAWRTGADTGELFF	TGTGCCTGGAGGACAGGGGCGGACACCGGGGAGCTGTTTTTT
TRBV29-1	-	-	TRBJ2-7	CSVGVGTDEQYF	TGCAGCGTTGGCGTAGGGACCGACGAGCAGTACTTC
TRBV27	-	TRBD1	TRBJ2-3	CASSLPGQGTQYF	TGTGCCAGCAGTTTACCGGGACAGGGTACGCAGTATTTT
TRBV27	-	-	TRBJ2-5	CASTFGETQYF	TGTGCCAGCACTTTCGGGGAGACCCAGTACTTC
TRBV5-6	-	-	TRBJ2-1	CASNVGVTEQFF	TGTGCCAGCAATGTCGGGGTCACTGAGCAGTTCTTC
TRBV6-6	once	-	TRBJ2-1	CASSGSSYNEQFF	TGTGCCAGCAGCGGTAGCAGTTACAATGAGCAGTTCTTC
TRBV15	-	TRBD2	TRBJ2-7	CATSEAGSYEQYF	TGTGCCACCAGCGAAGCGGGGAGCTACGAGCAGTACTTC
TRBV7-9	-	TRBD1	TRBJ2-1	CASSSTNTGTERHNEQFF	TGTGCCAGCAGCTCAACTAACACCGGGACAGAAAGACACAATGAGCAGTTCTTC
TRBV13	-	-	TRBJ2-1	CASSLGPSTYNEQFF	TGTGCCAGCAGCTTGGGCCCATCTACCTACAATGAGCAGTTCTTC
TRBV6-6	-	-	TRBJ1-2	CASWGSYYGYTF	TGTGCCAGCTGGGGGTCTTACTATGGCTACACCTTC
TRBV6-1	few	TRBD2	TRBJ2-2	CASSEGRGANTGELFF	TGTGCCAGCAGTGAGGGGAGGGGCGCGAACACCGGGGAGCTGTTTTTT
TRBV7-9	-	-	TRBJ1-4	CASSHGTSNEKLFF	TGTGCCAGCAGCCACGGGACGAGTAATGAAAAACTGTTTTTT
TRBV14	-	TRBD2	TRBJ2-1	CASSLRGNPYNEQFF	TGTGCCAGCAGCTTGCGGGGGAATCCATACAATGAGCAGTTCTTC
TRBV7-6	once	-	TRBJ2-3	CASSTLEDTQYF	TGTGCCAGCAGCACCTTAGAAGATACGCAGTATTTT
TRBV2	-	-	TRBJ2-2	CASSSGTTNTGELFF	TGTGCCAGCAGTTCCGGGACAACGAACACCGGGGAGCTGTTTTTT
TRBV16	once	TRBD1	TRBJ1-1	CASSHGQGVTEAFF	TGTGCCAGCAGCCACGGACAGGGTGTCACTGAAGCTTTCTTT
TRBV27	few	-	TRBJ2-3	CASSLLGPTDTQYF	TGTGCCAGCAGTTTGCTCGGACCCACAGATACGCAGTATTTT
TRBV4-1	-	-	TRBJ2-7	CASSQDERVGTYEQYF	TGCGCCAGCAGCCAAGACGAAAGAGTGGGAACCTACGAGCAGTACTTC
TRBV5-1	-	TRBD1	TRBJ2-2	CASSKGTGGNSGELFF	TGCGCCAGCAGCAAAGGGACAGGGGGCAATTCCGGGGAGCTGTTTTTT
TRBV10-3	-	TRBD2	TRBJ2-7	CAISVHETSASYEQYF	TGTGCCATCAGTGTCCACGAGACTAGCGCCTCCTACGAGCAGTACTTC
TRBV12-5	-	TRBD2	TRBJ2-2	CASGLVLAGDTGELFF	TGTGCTAGTGGTTTGGTACTAGCGGGGGACACCGGGGAGCTGTTTTTT
TRBV13	-	TRBD1	TRBJ2-7	CASSFRTGPYEQYF	TGTGCCAGCAGCTTCCGGACAGGACCCTACGAGCAGTACTTC
TRBV28	-	TRBD1	TRBJ1-6	CASSWTGSSYNSPLHF	TGTGCCAGCAGTTGGACAGGGAGCTCCTATAATTCACCCCTCCACTTT
TRBV28	-	TRBD2	TRBJ2-7	CASSSSSGGYSYEQYF	TGTGCCAGCAGTTCCTCTAGCGGGGGGTACTCCTACGAGCAGTACTTC
TRBV15	-	-	TRBJ2-1	CATSREGEANNEQFF	TGTGCCACCAGCAGAGAGGGTGAGGCCAACAATGAGCAGTTCTTC
TRBV4-2	-	TRBD2	TRBJ2-1	CASSQAGGVNEQFF	TGTGCCAGCAGCCAAGCGGGGGGGGTGAATGAGCAGTTCTTC
TRBV11-2	-	-	TRBJ2-2	CASSSRGGAAGELFF	TGTGCCAGCAGCTCCCGAGGGGGGGCAGCCGGGGAGCTGTTTTTT
TRBV5-1	-	TRBD2	TRBJ2-2	CASSAAGLAGEYTGELFF	TGCGCCAGCAGCGCGGCGGGACTAGCGGGGGAATACACCGGGGAGCTGTTTTTT
TRBV19	-	-	TRBJ1-6	CASSIDTVPNSPLHF	TGTGCCAGTAGTATAGATACAGTTCCTAATTCACCCCTCCACTTT
TRBV28	-	-	TRBJ2-5	CASSLYQETQYF	TGTGCCAGCAGTTTATACCAAGAGACCCAGTACTTC
TRBV6-5	-	TRBD1	TRBJ2-7	CASTLRQGGYEQYF	TGTGCCAGCACACTACGACAGGGGGGGTACGAGCAGTACTTC
TRBV6-5	-	-	TRBJ1-1	CASSNQRPSNTEAFF	TGTGCCAGCAGTAATCAGAGACCCTCGAACACTGAAGCTTTCTTT